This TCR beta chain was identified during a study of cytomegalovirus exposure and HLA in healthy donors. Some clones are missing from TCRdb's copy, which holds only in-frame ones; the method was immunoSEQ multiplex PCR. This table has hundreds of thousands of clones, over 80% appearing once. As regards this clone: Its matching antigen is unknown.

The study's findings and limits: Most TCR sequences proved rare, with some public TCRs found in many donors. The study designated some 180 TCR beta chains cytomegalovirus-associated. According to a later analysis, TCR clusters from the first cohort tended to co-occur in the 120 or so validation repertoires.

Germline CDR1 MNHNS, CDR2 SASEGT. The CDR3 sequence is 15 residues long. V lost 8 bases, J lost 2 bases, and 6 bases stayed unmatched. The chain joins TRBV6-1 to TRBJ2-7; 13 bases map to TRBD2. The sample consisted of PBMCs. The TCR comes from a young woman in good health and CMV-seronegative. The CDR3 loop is CASEGGLAGAYEQYF. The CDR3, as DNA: TGTGCCAGCGAGGGAGGACTAGCGGGAGCCTACGAGCAGTACTTC.